This TCR beta chain stems from a study of CD8+CD57+ T cells in acquired aplastic anemia. Researchers used genomic DNA as the template to profile TCR beta VDJ and CDR3. TCRdb re-derived calls from the reads in MiXCR, one entry per CDR3 protein. The table has 150,000 to 200,000 distinct CDR3 sequences, 55% to 80% seen once. V was clipped by 2 bases and J by 0 bases, with 9 bases between them. Germline-derived CDR1 and CDR2 are SGHDT and YYEEEE. This CDR3 is 15 amino acids long. The chain is built from TRBV5-6 and TRBJ1-3, with unresolved D. Sequencing was done on a sample of sorted CD4+, CD8+, or CD8+CD57+ T cells (not recorded which) from PBMCs. This TCR derives from a human donor in good health. The CDR3 loop is CASSLAPFSGNTIYF. CDR3 nucleotides: TGTGCCAGCAGCTTAGCCCCGTTCTCTGGAAACACCATATATTTT. The whole variable domain, filled in from reference TRBV5-6 and TRBJ1-3, reads DAGVTQSPTHLIKTRGQQVTLRCSPKSGHDTVSWYQQALGQGPQFIFQYYEEEERQRGNFPDRFSGHQFPNYSSELNVNALLLGDSALYLCASSLAPFSGNTIYFGEGSWLTVV.